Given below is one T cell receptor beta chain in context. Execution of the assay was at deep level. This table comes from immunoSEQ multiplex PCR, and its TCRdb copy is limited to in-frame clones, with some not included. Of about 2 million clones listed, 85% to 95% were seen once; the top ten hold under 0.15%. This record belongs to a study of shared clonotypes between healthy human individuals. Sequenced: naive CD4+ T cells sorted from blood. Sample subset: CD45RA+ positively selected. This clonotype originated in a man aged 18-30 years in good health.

For the CDR3, the DNA is TGCGCCAGCAGCTCCCGGACTAGCGGGGGGGCGGTCTCCGAGCAGTACTTC. This encodes CASSSRTSGGAVSEQYF. The chain carries TRBV5-1 and TRBJ2-7; 15 bases align to TRBD2. Germline V gene lookup returns CDR1 SGHRS and CDR2 YFSETQ. Losses at the gene ends were 3 bases for V and 6 bases for J; bases not matched to a gene: 10. This CDR3 has 17 residues.